This T cell receptor beta chain was found in a study of T cell repertoires in cytomegalovirus infection. Background on the study: A matching HLA type, together with CMV infection, was signaled by public TCR beta signatures.

This clonotype was counted only a few times. The antigen remains unidentified. The CDR3 has 15 amino acids. Germline V lookup: CDR1 SGHTA, CDR2 FQGNSA. V lost 4 bases and J lost 3, with 13 bases in between. TCRdb independently ran MiXCR on the reads; one entry per CDR3 protein. The sample records around 130,000 distinct CDR3 sequences, 20% to 30% being singletons. Study-wide points: In two of eight donors, the top clonotype was HLA-C-restricted CMV-specific.

This TCR was recovered from a human donor in good health (CMV status not recorded). Some clones in this sample may be carry-over from other donors' samples. Input material: PBMCs, sequenced either directly or after in vitro stimulation (not recorded which). The chain is built from TRBV7-2 and TRBJ2-1; D unclear. CDR3 nucleotides: TGTGCCAGCAGCTCCCCCCTCAACTACTACAATGAGCAGTTCTTC. As protein: CASSSPLNYYNEQFF.